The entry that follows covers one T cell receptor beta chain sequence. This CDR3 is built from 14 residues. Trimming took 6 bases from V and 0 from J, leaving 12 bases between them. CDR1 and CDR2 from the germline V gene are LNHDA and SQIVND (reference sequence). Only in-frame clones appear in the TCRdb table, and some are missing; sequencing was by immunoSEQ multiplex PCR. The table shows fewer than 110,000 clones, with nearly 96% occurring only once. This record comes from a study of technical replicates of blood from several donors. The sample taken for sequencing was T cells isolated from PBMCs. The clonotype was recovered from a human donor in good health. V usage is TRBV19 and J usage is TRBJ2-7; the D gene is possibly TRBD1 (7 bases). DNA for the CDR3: TGTGCCAGTAGGAACAGGGGAGGCTCCTACGAGCAGTACTTC. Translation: CASRNRGGSYEQYF.